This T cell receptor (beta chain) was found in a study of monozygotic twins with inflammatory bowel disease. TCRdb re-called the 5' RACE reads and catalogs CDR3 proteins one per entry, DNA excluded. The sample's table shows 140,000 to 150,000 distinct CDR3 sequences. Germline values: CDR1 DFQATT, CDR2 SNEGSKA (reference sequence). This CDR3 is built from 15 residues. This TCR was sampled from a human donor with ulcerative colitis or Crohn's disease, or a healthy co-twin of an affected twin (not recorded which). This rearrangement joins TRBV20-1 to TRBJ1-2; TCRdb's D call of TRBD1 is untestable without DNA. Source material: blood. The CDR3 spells CSARDSGAGKYGYTF.